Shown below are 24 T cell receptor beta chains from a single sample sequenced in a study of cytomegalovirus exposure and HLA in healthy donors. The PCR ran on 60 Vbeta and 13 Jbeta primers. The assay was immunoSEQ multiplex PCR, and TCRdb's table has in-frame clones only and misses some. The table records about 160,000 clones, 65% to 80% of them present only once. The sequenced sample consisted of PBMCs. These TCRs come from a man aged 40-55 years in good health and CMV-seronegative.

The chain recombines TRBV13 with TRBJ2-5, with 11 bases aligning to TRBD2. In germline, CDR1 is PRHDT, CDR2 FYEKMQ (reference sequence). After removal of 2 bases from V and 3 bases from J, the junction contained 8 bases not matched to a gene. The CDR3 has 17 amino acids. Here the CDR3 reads CASSLSWVSGGEETQYF. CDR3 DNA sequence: TGTGCCAGCAGCTTATCTTGGGTTAGCGGGGGGGAAGAGACCCAGTACTTC.

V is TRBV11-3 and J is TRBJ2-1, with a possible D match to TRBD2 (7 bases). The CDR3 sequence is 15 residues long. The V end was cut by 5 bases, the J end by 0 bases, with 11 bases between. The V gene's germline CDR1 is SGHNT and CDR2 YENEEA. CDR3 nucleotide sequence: TGTGCCAGCAGCGGGGGGGGCGACTCCTACAATGAGCAGTTCTTC. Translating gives CASSGGGDSYNEQFF. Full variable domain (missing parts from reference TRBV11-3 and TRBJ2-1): EAGVVQSPRYKIIEKKQPVAFWCNPISGHNTLYWYLQNLGQGPELLIRYENEEAVDDSQLPKDRFSAERLKGVDSTLKIQPAELGDSAVYLCASSGGGDSYNEQFFGPGTRLTVL.

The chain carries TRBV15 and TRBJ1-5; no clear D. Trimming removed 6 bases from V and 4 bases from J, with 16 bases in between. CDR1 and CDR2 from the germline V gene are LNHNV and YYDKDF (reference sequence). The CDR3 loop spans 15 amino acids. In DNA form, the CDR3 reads TGTGCCACCAGTCTTAGAAACAGTGTAAATCAGCCCCAGCATTTT. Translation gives CATSLRNSVNQPQHF.

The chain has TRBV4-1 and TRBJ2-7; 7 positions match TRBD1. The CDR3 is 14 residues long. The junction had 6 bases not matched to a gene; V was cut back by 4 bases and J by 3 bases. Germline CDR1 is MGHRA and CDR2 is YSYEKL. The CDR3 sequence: CASSLGTDNYEQYF. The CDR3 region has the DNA TGCGCCAGCAGCCTCGGGACAGATAACTACGAGCAGTACTTC.

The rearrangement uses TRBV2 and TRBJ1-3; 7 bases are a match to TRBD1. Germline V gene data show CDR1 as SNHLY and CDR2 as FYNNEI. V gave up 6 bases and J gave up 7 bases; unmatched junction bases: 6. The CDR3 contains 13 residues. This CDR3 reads CASRETGSNTIYF. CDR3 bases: TGTGCCAGCAGGGAGACAGGGAGCAACACCATATATTTT.

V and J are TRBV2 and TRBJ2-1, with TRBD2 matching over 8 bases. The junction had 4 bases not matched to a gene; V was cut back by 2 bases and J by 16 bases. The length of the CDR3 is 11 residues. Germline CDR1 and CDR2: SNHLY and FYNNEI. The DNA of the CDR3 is TGTGCCAGCAGTGAACGGGGGGGGTTCTTCTTC. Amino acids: CASSERGGFFF. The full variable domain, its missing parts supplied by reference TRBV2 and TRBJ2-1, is EPEVTQTPSHQVTQMGQEVILRCVPISNHLYFYWYRQILGQKVEFLVSFYNNEISEKSEIFDDQFSVERPDGSNFTLKIRSTKLEDSAMYFCASSERGGFFFGPGTRLTVL.

The CDR3 protein is CSVGTGVNTEAFF. CDR3 nucleotides: TGCAGCGTAGGGACAGGGGTGAACACTGAAGCTTTCTTT. The genes are TRBV29-1 and TRBJ1-1; 10 nucleotides align to TRBD1. This CDR3 contains 13 residues. Germline CDR1 and CDR2: SQVTM and ANQGSEA. Trimming removed 6 bases from V and 0 bases from J; junction bases left unmatched: 1.

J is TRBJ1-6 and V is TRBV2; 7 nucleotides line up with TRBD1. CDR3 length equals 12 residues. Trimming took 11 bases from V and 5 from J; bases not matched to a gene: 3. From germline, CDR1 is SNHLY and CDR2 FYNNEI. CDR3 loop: CAGTENNSPLHF. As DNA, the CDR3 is TGTGCCGGGACAGAGAATAATTCACCCCTCCACTTT.

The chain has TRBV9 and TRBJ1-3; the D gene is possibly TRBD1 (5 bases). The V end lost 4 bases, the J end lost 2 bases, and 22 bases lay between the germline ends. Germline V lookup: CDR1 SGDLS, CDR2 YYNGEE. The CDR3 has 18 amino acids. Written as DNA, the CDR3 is TGTGCCAGCAGCCCCTGGGGCGGCCCATTCGGAACTGGAAACACCATATATTTT. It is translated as CASSPWGGPFGTGNTIYF.

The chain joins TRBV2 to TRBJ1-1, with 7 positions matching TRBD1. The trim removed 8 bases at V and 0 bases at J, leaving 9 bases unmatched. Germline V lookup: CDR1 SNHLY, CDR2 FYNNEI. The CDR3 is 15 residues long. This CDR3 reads CASPPRGTVNTEAFF. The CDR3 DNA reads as TGTGCCAGCCCCCCACGGGGGACAGTGAACACTGAAGCTTTCTTT.

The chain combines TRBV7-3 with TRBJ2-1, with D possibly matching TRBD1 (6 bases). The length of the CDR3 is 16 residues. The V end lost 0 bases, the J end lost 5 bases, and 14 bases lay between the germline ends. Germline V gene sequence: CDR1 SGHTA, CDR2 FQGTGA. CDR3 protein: CASSLTGVAGDNEQFF. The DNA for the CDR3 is TGTGCCAGCAGCTTAACGGGGGTGGCAGGGGACAATGAGCAGTTCTTC.

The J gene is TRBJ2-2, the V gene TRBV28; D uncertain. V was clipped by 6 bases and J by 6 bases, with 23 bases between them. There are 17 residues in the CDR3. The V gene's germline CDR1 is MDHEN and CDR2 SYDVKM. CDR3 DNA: TGTGCCAGCAGGATTCCGCACGGAGAACACCGCGCCGGGGAGCTGTTTTTT. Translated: CASRIPHGEHRAGELFF.

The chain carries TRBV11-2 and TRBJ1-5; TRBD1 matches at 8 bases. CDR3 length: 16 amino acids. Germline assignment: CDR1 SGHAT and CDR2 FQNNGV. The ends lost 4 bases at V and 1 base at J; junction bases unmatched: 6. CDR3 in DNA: TGTGCCAGCAGCTCGGGGACAGGTTGGAGCAATCAGCCCCAGCATTTT. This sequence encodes CASSSGTGWSNQPQHF.

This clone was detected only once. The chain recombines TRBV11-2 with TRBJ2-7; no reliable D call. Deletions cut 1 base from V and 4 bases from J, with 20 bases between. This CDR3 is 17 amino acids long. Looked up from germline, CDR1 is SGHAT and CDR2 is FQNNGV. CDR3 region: CASSLVMSLLSPYEQYF. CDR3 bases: TGTGCCAGCAGCTTAGTGATGTCACTTCTGAGCCCTTACGAGCAGTACTTC.

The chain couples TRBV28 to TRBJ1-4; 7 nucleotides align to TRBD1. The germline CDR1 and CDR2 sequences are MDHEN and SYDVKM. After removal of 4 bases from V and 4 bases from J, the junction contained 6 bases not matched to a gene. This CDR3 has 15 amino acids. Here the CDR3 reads CASSSKTGLNEKLFF. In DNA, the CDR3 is TGTGCCAGCAGTTCCAAGACAGGGCTTAATGAAAAACTGTTTTTT.

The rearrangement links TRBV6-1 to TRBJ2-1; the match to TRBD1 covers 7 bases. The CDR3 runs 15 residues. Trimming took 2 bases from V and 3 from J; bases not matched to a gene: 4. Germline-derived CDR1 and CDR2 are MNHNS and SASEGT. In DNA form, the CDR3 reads TGTGCCAGCAGTGAAAGAGGGGGCGACTACAATGAGCAGTTCTTC. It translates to CASSERGGDYNEQFF.

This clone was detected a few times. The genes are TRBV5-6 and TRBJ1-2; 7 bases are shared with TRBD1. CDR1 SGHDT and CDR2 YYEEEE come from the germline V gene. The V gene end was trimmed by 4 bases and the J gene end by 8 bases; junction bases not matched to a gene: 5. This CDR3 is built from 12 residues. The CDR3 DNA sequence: TGTGCCAGCAGCCGACAGGGCGGGGGCTACACCTTC. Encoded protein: CASSRQGGGYTF.

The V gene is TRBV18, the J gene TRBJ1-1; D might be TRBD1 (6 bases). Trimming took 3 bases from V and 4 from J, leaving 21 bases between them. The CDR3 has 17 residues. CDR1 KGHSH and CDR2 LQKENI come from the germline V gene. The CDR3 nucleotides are TGTGCCAGCTCACCGACGTTTTTACAGGGCTCGGGCACTGAAGCTTTCTTT. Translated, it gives CASSPTFLQGSGTEAFF.

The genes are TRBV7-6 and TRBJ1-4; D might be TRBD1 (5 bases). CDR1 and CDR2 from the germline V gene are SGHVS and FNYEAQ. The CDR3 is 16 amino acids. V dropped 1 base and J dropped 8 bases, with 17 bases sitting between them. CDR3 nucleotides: TGTGCCAGCAGCTTAGGAGGTTTAGGGGCGGGAGAAAAACTGTTTTTT. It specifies CASSLGGLGAGEKLFF.

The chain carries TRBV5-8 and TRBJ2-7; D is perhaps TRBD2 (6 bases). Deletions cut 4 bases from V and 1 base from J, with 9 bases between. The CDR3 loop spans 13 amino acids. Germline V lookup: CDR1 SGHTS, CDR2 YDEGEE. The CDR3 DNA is TGTGCCAGCAGCGTTGGGGGGTCCTACGAGCAGTACTTC. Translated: CASSVGGSYEQYF.

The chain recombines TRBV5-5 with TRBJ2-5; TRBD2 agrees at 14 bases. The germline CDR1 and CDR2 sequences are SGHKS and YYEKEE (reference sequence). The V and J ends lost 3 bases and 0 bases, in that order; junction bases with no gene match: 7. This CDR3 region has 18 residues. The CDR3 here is CASSWGLAGVMYQETQYF. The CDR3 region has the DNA TGTGCCAGCAGCTGGGGACTAGCGGGGGTTATGTACCAAGAGACCCAGTACTTC. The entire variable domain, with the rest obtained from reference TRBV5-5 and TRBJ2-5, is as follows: DAGVTQSPTHLIKTRGQQVTLRCSPISGHKSVSWYQQVLGQGPQFIFQYYEKEERGRGNFPDRFSARQFPNYSSELNVNALLLGDSALYLCASSWGLAGVMYQETQYFGPGTRLLVL.

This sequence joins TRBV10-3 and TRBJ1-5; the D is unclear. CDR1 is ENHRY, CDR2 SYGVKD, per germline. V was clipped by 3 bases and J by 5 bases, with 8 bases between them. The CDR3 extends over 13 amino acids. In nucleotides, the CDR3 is TGTGCCATCAGTGATTTATCAGATCAGCCCCAGCATTTT. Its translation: CAISDLSDQPQHF.

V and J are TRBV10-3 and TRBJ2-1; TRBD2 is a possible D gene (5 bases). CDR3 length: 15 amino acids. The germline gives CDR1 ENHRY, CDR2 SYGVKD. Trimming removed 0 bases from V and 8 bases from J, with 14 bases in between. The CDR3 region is CAISESGANLDEQFF. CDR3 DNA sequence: TGTGCCATCAGTGAGTCGGGAGCCAATTTGGATGAGCAGTTCTTC.

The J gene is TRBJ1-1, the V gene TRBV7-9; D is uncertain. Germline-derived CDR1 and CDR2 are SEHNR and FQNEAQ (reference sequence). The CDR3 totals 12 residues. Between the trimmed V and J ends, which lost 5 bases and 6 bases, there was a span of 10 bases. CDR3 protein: CASSTRGAEAFF. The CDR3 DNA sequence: TGTGCCAGCAGCACCCGAGGCGCTGAAGCTTTCTTT.